The sequence of this TCR beta chain was determined in a study of blood T cell repertoires in COVID-19. Study-level information: Acute and convalescent COVID-19 specimens originated in the United States, Italy and Spain.

Patients of the Seattle cohort, enrolled during active infection, were followed longitudinally. V gave up 3 bases and J gave up 7 bases, with 19 bases separating them. CDR1 is MDHEN, CDR2 SYDVKM, per germline. The length of the CDR3 is 16 residues. This clone was found a few times. In the original analysis: For nucleated cells, counts were estimated from reference gene primer amplification. The protocol was immunoSEQ multiplex PCR, while the TCRdb copy is restricted to in-frame clones and leaves out a portion. From that table come the V and J calls and clone size; the DNA was used to work out D and trimming. The table lists some 270,000 clones, more than 75% of them singletons.

The chain carries TRBV28 and TRBJ1-5; weak D call: TRBD1 (6 bases). The receptor was derived from a woman aged 80 or older with COVID-19, enrolled during active disease. The specimen was peripheral blood. As DNA, the CDR3 is TGTGCCAGCAGTTTCCTTTCCACAGGGCTAGGACAGCCCCAGCATTTT. Protein: CASSFLSTGLGQPQHF. The full variable domain, its missing parts supplied by reference TRBV28 and TRBJ1-5, is DVKVTQSSRYLVKRTGEKVFLECVQDMDHENMFWYRQDPGLGLRLIYFSYDVKMKEKGDIPEGYSVSREKKERFSLILESASTNQTSMYLCASSFLSTGLGQPQHFGDGTRLSIL.